This paragraph covers one T cell receptor (beta chain) sequence. A much bigger clone sits one base away, suggesting this may be a read error. These data belong to a study of T cells in Graves' hyperthyroidism and ophthalmopathy. RNA transcripts were the template for amplifying TCR beta CDR3 regions. HTBI primers were employed in a first-round RT-PCR of the TCR CDR3. Each CDR3 protein is one row after TCRdb ran MiXCR on the multiplex PCR reads. The repertoire holds 550,000 to 600,000 distinct CDR3 sequences, with more than 45% as singletons. Germline V gene lookup returns CDR1 SNHLY and CDR2 FYNNEI. V lost 6 bases to trimming and J lost 3 bases, with 12 bases between them. The CDR3 is 14 amino acids.

The TCR comes from an adult woman with Graves' disease, either hyperthyroidism or ophthalmopathy (not recorded which). Sequencing was performed on peripheral blood or thyroid tissue (not recorded which). This chain connects TRBV2 to TRBJ1-5; possible D gene TRBD1, 6 bases. The CDR3 sequence: CASSPRGINQPQHF. Here the CDR3 DNA reads TGTGCCAGCAGCCCAAGGGGGATCAATCAGCCCCAGCATTTT.